The 17 T cell receptor beta chains below all came from one sample that was sequenced in a study of T-cell memory formation after mild COVID-19. A single record per CDR3 protein comes from TCRdb applying MiXCR to the 5' RACE reads. The sample lists around 200,000 distinct CDR3 sequences, approximately 18% seen once, with 3.9% in the top ten. Material: PBMCs or a T cell subset sorted from them (not recorded which). The receptors come from a man aged 18 to 30 who had mild COVID-19 (a few samples of this study predate the infection). Cell type and time point are not known.

This chain joins TRBV5-1 and TRBJ2-1; TRBD1 agrees at 8 bases. Per germline, CDR1 SGHRS and CDR2 YFSETQ. The length of the CDR3 is 16 residues. V lost 0 bases, J lost 2 bases, and 4 bases stayed unmatched. CDR3 nucleotide sequence: TGCGCCAGCAGCTTGGCCTCAGGGGGCGCCTACAATGAGCAGTTCTTC. Protein product: CASSLASGGAYNEQFF.

In this sample, this clonotype turned up once. The rearrangement links TRBV6-2 or TRBV6-3 to TRBJ2-5; D gene uncertain. The CDR3 length is 13 residues. CDR1 and CDR2 from the germline V gene are MNHEY and SVGEGT. Trimming removed 8 bases from V and 3 bases from J, with 13 bases in between. CDR3 sequence reads: CASSSWGKETQYF. The CDR3 DNA sequence: TGTGCCAGCTCCTCGTGGGGAAAAGAGACCCAGTACTTC.

This clonotype was found a few times. In DNA, the CDR3 is TGCGCCAGCAGCGGAGGGGCGGGTCTTGGCTACACCTTC. Residues: CASSGGAGLGYTF. The rearrangement uses TRBV5-1 and TRBJ1-2; possibly TRBD1 for D (5 bases). V dropped 4 bases and J dropped 7 bases, with 14 bases sitting between them. This CDR3 is built from 13 residues. The germline CDR1 and CDR2 sequences are SGHRS and YFSETQ.

The V gene is TRBV20-1, the J gene TRBJ1-1; D gene uncertain. The CDR3 is made up of 12 amino acids. Trimming took off 2 bases at V and 4 bases at J, with 8 bases between the two ends. The germline V gene has CDR1 DFQATT and CDR2 SNEGSKA (reference sequence). The CDR3 spells CSARQAGTEAFF. In DNA form, the CDR3 reads TGCAGTGCTAGACAGGCGGGCACTGAAGCTTTCTTT.

This clonotype was recorded many times. The rearrangement joins TRBV6-6 to TRBJ1-2; no clear D gene. Trimming pared 5 bases from V and 3 bases from J, leaving 13 bases between. CDR1 and CDR2 (germline): MNHNY, SVGAGI (reference sequence). CDR3 length equals 14 residues. This CDR3 reads CASSEPGGYYGYTF. The CDR3 DNA sequence: TGTGCCAGCAGTGAGCCCGGTGGATACTATGGCTACACCTTC.

This clonotype appeared a few times. V usage is TRBV5-1 and J usage is TRBJ2-7; D may match TRBD1 or TRBD2 (5 bases each). V was shortened by 4 bases and J by 0 bases, with 17 bases between the two germline ends. Per germline, CDR1 SGHRS and CDR2 YFSETQ. This CDR3 spans 16 amino acids. CDR3 nucleotide sequence: TGCGCCAGCAGCGGGGCAGAAACGGGATACTCCTACGAGCAGTACTTC. Protein sequence: CASSGAETGYSYEQYF.

The rearrangement joins TRBV7-2 to TRBJ1-5, with 8 bases fitting TRBD1. Per germline, CDR1 SGHTA and CDR2 FQGNSA. With V trimmed by 2 bases and J by 2 bases, 5 bases remained unmatched. There are 16 residues in the CDR3. Here the CDR3 DNA reads TGTGCCAGCAGCTTAAGAGGGGGACAGGGCAATCAGCCCCAGCATTTT. Its protein is CASSLRGGQGNQPQHF. The full variable domain, in which reference TRBV7-2 and TRBJ1-5 provide the parts outside the CDR3, is GAGVSQSPSNKVTEKGKDVELRCDPISGHTALYWYRQSLGQGLEFLIYFQGNSAPDKSGLPSDRFSAERTGGSVSTLTIQRTQQEDSAVYLCASSLRGGQGNQPQHFGDGTRLSIL.

Remarks on this clonotype: The junction does not match germline at one end; this may be a read error. The V call is TRBV4-1, the J call TRBJ2-7; TRBD1 is a possible D gene (6 bases). There are 12 residues in the CDR3. The germline gives CDR1 MGHRA, CDR2 YSYEKL. The CDR3 DNA reads TGCGCCAGCAGCCAATTAGGACAGACCCGACACTTC. Translation gives CASSQLGQTRHF.

The CDR3, as DNA: TGTGCCAGCAGCCAATTAACCCGGGGTAGCAATACGCAGTATTTT. Translated, it gives CASSQLTRGSNTQYF. This sequence joins TRBV3-1 and TRBJ2-3; tentatively, D is TRBD2 (5 bases). This CDR3 spans 15 amino acids. The V and J ends lost 2 bases and 7 bases respectively, with 16 bases between them. In germline, CDR1 is LGHDT, CDR2 YNNKEL (reference sequence).

In regard to this clonotype: One end of the junction is discordant with germline, which a read error may explain. The chain couples TRBV15 to TRBJ2-3; D call uncertain. The germline CDR1 and CDR2 sequences are LNHNV and YYDKDF (reference sequence). CDR3 size: 16 residues. Written as DNA, the CDR3 is TGTGCCACCAGCCGAGAAGAATGGCGTCTCCCAGATACGCAGTATTTT. The encoded protein is CATSREEWRLPDTQYF.

This chain connects TRBV18 to TRBJ1-3; possibly TRBD1 for D (5 bases). The CDR3 consists of 15 residues. V lost 3 bases to trimming and J lost 4 bases, with 13 bases between them. CDR1 and CDR2 from the germline V gene are KGHSH and LQKENI. The CDR3 region has the DNA TGTGCCAGCTCACCTGGAGGGGCGGCAGGAAACACCATATATTTT. Translation: CASSPGGAAGNTIYF.

The rearrangement joins TRBV24-1 to TRBJ2-1, with D perhaps TRBD2 (6 bases). The germline gives CDR1 KGHDR, CDR2 SFDVKD. The V end was cut by 4 bases, the J end by 0 bases, with 12 bases between. The CDR3 has 16 residues. Here the CDR3 DNA reads TGTGCCACCAGTGAGTCGGGGGTGAGCTCCTACAATGAGCAGTTCTTC. This sequence encodes CATSESGVSSYNEQFF.

Regarding this clonotype: The junction departs from germline at one end; a sequencing error may be responsible. This rearrangement joins TRBV6-1 to TRBJ1-1, with D hard to call. The germline gives CDR1 MNHNS, CDR2 SASEGT. The CDR3 consists of 13 residues. The CDR3 region is CDSSEALYGTAFF. DNA for the CDR3: TGTGACAGCAGTGAAGCATTGTACGGTACGGCTTTCTTT.

This chain joins TRBV11-3 and TRBJ2-2, with D tentatively TRBD2 (6 bases). V was pared by 2 bases and J by 2 bases, with 15 bases between. Germline CDR1 SGHNT, CDR2 YENEEA. The CDR3 totals 17 residues. CDR3 protein: CASSLLKQGGNTGELFF. CDR3 DNA: TGTGCCAGCAGCTTATTAAAGCAGGGAGGTAACACCGGGGAGCTGTTTTTT. Looking up the rest from reference TRBV11-3 and TRBJ2-2 gives the full variable domain: EAGVVQSPRYKIIEKKQPVAFWCNPISGHNTLYWYLQNLGQGPELLIRYENEEAVDDSQLPKDRFSAERLKGVDSTLKIQPAELGDSAVYLCASSLLKQGGNTGELFFGEGSRLTVL.

The chain uses TRBV5-1 and TRBJ1-1, with D perhaps matching TRBD1 (6 bases). Trimming left V 4 bases short and J 3 bases short, with 16 bases between. The CDR3 length is 15 residues. CDR1 SGHRS and CDR2 YFSETQ come from the germline V gene. CDR3 coding DNA: TGCGCCAGCAGCAGGGCCGGTCAGGGGCACACTGAAGCTTTCTTT. This gives the protein CASSRAGQGHTEAFF.

This clonotype was picked up a small number of times. The V gene is TRBV9, the J gene TRBJ2-7; D possibly corresponds to TRBD1 (6 bases). Trimming removed 0 bases at V and 6 bases at J, with 19 bases between. CDR3 size: 16 residues. Germline values: CDR1 SGDLS, CDR2 YYNGEE. CDR3 DNA sequence: TGTGCCAGCAGCGTAGAGGGGGACCCCCGCTGGGGCGAGCAGTACTTC. It translates to CASSVEGDPRWGEQYF.

The chain links TRBV18 to TRBJ1-1, with D unclear. Germline assignment: CDR1 KGHSH and CDR2 LQKENI. This CDR3 contains 14 residues. V was trimmed by 4 bases and J by 7 bases, leaving 16 bases between them. CDR3 amino acids: CASSRYERNGEAFF. The CDR3 nucleotides are TGTGCCAGCTCACGCTATGAGAGGAACGGTGAAGCTTTCTTT.